Each of the 27 T cell receptor beta chains below was sequenced from the same sample in a study of T-cell reconstitution after alpha-beta-depleted transplantation in children. Unique molecular identifiers were incorporated into the prepared TCRbeta library. From the PCR reads, TCRdb called clonotypes with MiXCR, one entry per CDR3 protein. The top ten hold approximately 25% of the sample, which has some 120,000 distinct CDR3 sequences, 8% to 10% seen once. The sequences come from PBMCs, mostly from graft donor cells, collected 180 days after TCRalphabeta/CD19-depleted stem cell transplant. All receptors derive from a girl less than two years old who had a stem cell transplant for combined immunodeficiency, so the T cells may come from the graft donor.

This clonotype has just a few counts. This sequence joins TRBV29-1 and TRBJ2-5; 12 bases line up with TRBD1. CDR1 SQVTM and CDR2 ANQGSEA come from the germline V gene. Losses at the gene ends were 6 bases for V and 4 bases for J; bases not matched to a gene: 12. CDR3 size: 16 residues. The CDR3 nucleotides are TGCAGCGTGATAAAGGGACAGGGGGCGTCGGGAGAGACCCAGTACTTC. Translating gives CSVIKGQGASGETQYF.

At least ten counts were recorded for this clonotype. The rearrangement uses TRBV10-2 and TRBJ2-7, with D possibly matching TRBD2 (5 bases). This CDR3 has 14 amino acids. The V and J ends lost 6 bases and 0 bases respectively, with 12 bases between them. Germline V gene data show CDR1 as WSHSY and CDR2 as SAAADI. CDR3 in DNA: TGCGCCAGCAGCCAAGCGGCCATCTCCTACGAGCAGTACTTC. Translated: CASSQAAISYEQYF.

This clonotype came up many times. V gene TRBV7-3 combines with J gene TRBJ2-1; 7 positions agree with TRBD2. The V gene end was trimmed by 5 bases and the J gene end by 0 bases; junction bases not matched to a gene: 4. CDR3 size: 15 residues. From germline, CDR1 is SGHTA and CDR2 FQGTGA. CDR3 nucleotides: TGTGCCAGCAGCCCCACTAGCGACTCCTACAATGAGCAGTTCTTC. The encoded protein is CASSPTSDSYNEQFF. Looking up the rest from reference TRBV7-3 and TRBJ2-1 gives the full variable domain: GAGVSQTPSNKVTEKGKYVELRCDPISGHTALYWYRQSLGQGPEFLIYFQGTGAADDSGLPNDRFFAVRPEGSVSTLKIQRTERGDSAVYLCASSPTSDSYNEQFFGPGTRLTVL.

This clonotype has more than one count but fewer than ten. The rearrangement uses TRBV4-3 and TRBJ1-4; 8 bases are shared with TRBD1. The V gene's germline CDR1 is LGHNA and CDR2 YSLEER. The CDR3 covers 16 residues. After removal of 4 bases from V and 14 bases from J, the junction contained 18 bases not matched to a gene. CDR3 amino acids: CASSLSAGTGEGWLFF. The CDR3, as DNA: TGCGCCAGCAGCCTCTCAGCGGGGACAGGCGAGGGATGGCTGTTTTTT.

This chain connects TRBV9 to TRBJ2-3; D possibly corresponds to TRBD1 (6 bases). Trimming took 3 bases from V and 8 from J, leaving 19 bases between them. Germline-derived CDR1 and CDR2 are SGDLS and YYNGEE. The CDR3 is 15 amino acids. The CDR3 DNA sequence: TGTGCCAGCAGCGCCGGACAGCCTATAGCAGCTACGCAGTATTTT. Encoded protein: CASSAGQPIAATQYF. The full variable domain, its missing parts supplied by reference TRBV9 and TRBJ2-3, is DSGVTQTPKHLITATGQRVTLRCSPRSGDLSVYWYQQSLDQGLQFLIQYYNGEERAKGNILERFSAQQFPDLHSELNLSSLELGDSALYFCASSAGQPIAATQYFGPGTRLTVL.

This clonotype was detected a few times. This chain links TRBV5-1 with TRBJ2-1; TRBD2 matches 12 bases. Trimming at V came to 0 bases and at J to 2 bases, leaving 6 bases not matched to a gene. CDR3 length: 18 amino acids. CDR1 and CDR2 (germline): SGHRS, YFSETQ. The DNA for the CDR3 is TGCGCCAGCAGCTTGGCCCCTAGCGGGAGGGACACCTACAATGAGCAGTTCTTC. Translating it yields CASSLAPSGRDTYNEQFF. Based on the CDR3 plus reference TRBV5-1 and TRBJ2-1, the full variable domain is KAGVTQTPRYLIKTRGQQVTLSCSPISGHRSVSWYQQTPGQGLQFLFEYFSETQRNKGNFPGRFSGRQFSNSRSEMNVSTLELGDSALYLCASSLAPSGRDTYNEQFFGPGTRLTVL.

This clonotype has a handful of counts. The chain couples TRBV20-1 to TRBJ2-5, with TRBD2 identical over 8 bases. This CDR3 is built from 13 residues. The V gene's germline CDR1 is DFQATT and CDR2 SNEGSKA (reference sequence). Germline trimming cut 5 bases from V and 1 base from J; bases unmatched to any gene: 3. The CDR3 bases are TGCAGTGCTGAACTAGCGGCCCAAGAGACCCAGTACTTC. Residues: CSAELAAQETQYF.

The table lists this clonotype with a few counts. The chain recombines TRBV29-1 with TRBJ2-1, with 9 bases identical to TRBD2. There are 15 residues in the CDR3. CDR1 is SQVTM and CDR2 is ANQGSEA in the germline V gene. Trimming removed 5 bases from V and 9 bases from J; junction bases left unmatched: 14. CDR3 bases: TGCAGCGTTCTGGCTAGCGGGGACGGAATCAGTGAGCAGTTCTTC. It translates to CSVLASGDGISEQFF.

This chain links TRBV12-3 or TRBV12-4 with TRBJ2-1; TRBD2 agrees at 8 bases. This CDR3 spans 15 amino acids. V trimming: 5 bases; J trimming: 3 bases; junction bases outside the gene matches: 6. The CDR3 protein is CASSRVAGSYNEQFF. CDR3 coding DNA: TGTGCCAGCAGTCGCGTAGCGGGGAGCTACAATGAGCAGTTCTTC.

In DNA, the CDR3 is TGTGCCAGCAGCCCCGGGGGGGAGGTTCAAGAGACCCAGTACTTC. Its translation: CASSPGGEVQETQYF. The gene calls are TRBV7-3 and TRBJ2-5; 8 bases are a match to TRBD2. V shed 5 bases and J 2 bases; nucleotides not matched to a gene: 7. This CDR3 has 15 amino acids. The V gene's germline CDR1 is SGHTA and CDR2 FQGTGA. The full variable domain, in which reference TRBV7-3 and TRBJ2-5 provide the parts outside the CDR3, is GAGVSQTPSNKVTEKGKYVELRCDPISGHTALYWYRQSLGQGPEFLIYFQGTGAADDSGLPNDRFFAVRPEGSVSTLKIQRTERGDSAVYLCASSPGGEVQETQYFGPGTRLLVL.

Ten or more counts support this clonotype. This rearrangement joins TRBV5-1 to TRBJ2-1; 7 bases are a match to TRBD2. Germline CDR1 SGHRS, CDR2 YFSETQ. V shed 2 bases, J shed 7 bases, and the junction held 6 bases outside the gene matches. This CDR3 spans 14 amino acids. As DNA, the CDR3 is TGCGCCAGCAGCTTTGGCGGGAGTGGAAATGAGCAGTTCTTC. It codes for CASSFGGSGNEQFF.

This clonotype was found a few times. This chain joins TRBV18 and TRBJ2-3, with D uncertain. Trimming cost V 3 bases and J 6 bases, with 13 bases left between them. Germline CDR1 is KGHSH and CDR2 is LQKENI. The CDR3 runs to 14 residues. CDR3 nucleotide sequence: TGTGCCAGCTCACCTGGGTTAAGGTTGGATACGCAGTATTTT. Translated, it gives CASSPGLRLDTQYF.

In its sample, this clonotype was seen a few times. The chain carries TRBV10-3 and TRBJ2-1; a possible D gene is TRBD1 (6 bases). Germline CDR1 ENHRY, CDR2 SYGVKD. Between the trimmed V and J ends, which lost 1 base and 6 bases, there was a span of 13 bases. The CDR3 spans 15 residues. CDR3 DNA sequence: TGTGCCATCAGTGAGTATGGGGGCGCTGGCAATGAGCAGTTCTTC. It yields the protein CAISEYGGAGNEQFF.

This clonotype was seen more than once but under ten times. CDR3 protein: CASSPQPPGAEQFF. The CDR3 region has the DNA TGTGCCAGCAGTCCACAACCCCCAGGGGCTGAGCAGTTCTTC. This chain uses TRBV27 with TRBJ2-1, with D maybe TRBD1 (6 bases). The CDR3 contains 14 residues. The V end lost 5 bases, the J end lost 9 bases, and 17 bases lay between the germline ends. Germline lookup yields CDR1 MNHEY and CDR2 SMNVEV (reference sequence).

The CDR3 nucleotides read TGCAGTGCTAGCCGGGGACAGAACACCGGGGAGCTGTTTTTT. Translated: CSASRGQNTGELFF. J is TRBJ2-2 and V is TRBV20-1; TRBD1 is a possible D gene (6 bases). This CDR3 has 14 residues. The V gene lost 3 bases and the J gene lost 1 base, with 9 bases spanning the gap. CDR1 and CDR2 from the germline V gene are DFQATT and SNEGSKA (reference sequence).

V usage is TRBV18 and J usage is TRBJ2-3, with TRBD1 matching 10 bases. Germline CDR1 is KGHSH and CDR2 is LQKENI. This CDR3 region has 15 residues. V lost 5 bases and J lost 3; bases outside the gene matches: 5. CDR3 nucleotide sequence: TGTGCCAGCTCAGCCGGACAGGGGGGGACAGATACGCAGTATTTT. It encodes CASSAGQGGTDTQYF. Variable domain in full (rest from reference TRBV18 and TRBJ2-3): NAGVMQNPRHLVRRRGQEARLRCSPMKGHSHVYWYRQLPEEGLKFMVYLQKENIIDESGMPKERFSAEFPKEGPSILRIQQVVRGDSAAYFCASSAGQGGTDTQYFGPGTRLTVL.

The rearrangement joins TRBV28 to TRBJ2-7, with 8 bases identical to TRBD1. V lost 6 bases to trimming and J lost 5 bases; unmatched junction nucleotides: 6. The CDR3 contains 13 residues. Germline V lookup: CDR1 MDHEN, CDR2 SYDVKM. This CDR3 reads CASSPGQGNEQYF. DNA for the CDR3: TGTGCCAGCAGCCCCGGACAGGGCAACGAGCAGTACTTC.

This clonotype was seen a few times. This sequence joins TRBV7-3 and TRBJ2-2; D is unclear. V was trimmed by 6 bases and J by 0 bases, leaving 8 bases between them. Germline-derived CDR1 and CDR2 are SGHTA and FQGTGA. CDR3 size: 14 residues. Here the CDR3 reads CASSRHPNTGELFF. As DNA, the CDR3 is TGTGCCAGCAGTCGACACCCGAACACCGGGGAGCTGTTTTTT.

This chain links TRBV20-1 with TRBJ2-3; no firm D call. From germline, CDR1 is DFQATT and CDR2 SNEGSKA (reference sequence). CDR3 length: 13 amino acids. The ends were cut back, 3 bases at V and 0 bases at J, with 7 bases in the middle. CDR3 nucleotide sequence: TGCAGTGCTAGCAGTGCTAGCACAGATACGCAGTATTTT. Translation: CSASSASTDTQYF.

This chain joins TRBV5-5 and TRBJ1-2, with 8 bases identical to TRBD1. This CDR3 is 13 amino acids long. Germline-derived CDR1 and CDR2 are SGHKS and YYEKEE (reference sequence). V was clipped by 5 bases and J by 4 bases; unmatched bases: 4. The CDR3 sequence: CASRTGGGYGYTF. The CDR3 DNA sequence: TGTGCCAGCAGAACAGGGGGGGGCTATGGCTACACCTTC.

The rearrangement links TRBV20-1 to TRBJ1-4, with 11 bases fitting TRBD1. J lost 5 bases, V lost 2 bases, and 4 bases had no gene match. The V gene's germline CDR1 is DFQATT and CDR2 SNEGSKA (reference sequence). This CDR3 is 15 amino acids long. CDR3 amino acids: CSARPGTGGNEKLFF. In nucleotides, the CDR3 is TGCAGTGCTAGACCTGGGACAGGGGGGAATGAAAAACTGTTTTTT.

This clonotype has a count of ten or more. The V gene is TRBV27, the J gene TRBJ2-5; 7 bases line up with TRBD1. Trimming removed 6 bases from V and 5 bases from J; junction bases left unmatched: 12. The CDR3 is 15 amino acids. Germline V gives CDR1 MNHEY, CDR2 SMNVEV (reference sequence). This chain's CDR3 is CASSRNRDRGETQYF. The CDR3 DNA reads as TGTGCCAGCAGCCGAAACCGGGACAGAGGGGAGACCCAGTACTTC.

This clonotype was observed a handful of times. J is TRBJ2-1 and V is TRBV20-1; TRBD2 aligns across 8 bases. Germline V lookup: CDR1 DFQATT, CDR2 SNEGSKA (reference sequence). The length of the CDR3 is 16 residues. Losses at the gene ends were 2 bases for V and 7 bases for J; bases not matched to a gene: 13. The DNA of the CDR3 is TGCAGTGCTAGATCCGGGATGCTAGCGGGCCCGAATGAGCAGTTCTTC. The encoded protein is CSARSGMLAGPNEQFF.

This clonotype turned up a few times. The J gene is TRBJ1-2, the V gene TRBV29-1, with TRBD1 as a possible D gene (6 bases). The CDR3 is 15 residues long. The V gene's germline CDR1 is SQVTM and CDR2 ANQGSEA. Between the trimmed V and J ends, which lost 5 bases and 8 bases, there was a span of 24 bases. The CDR3 loop is CSVLSTAGARDGYTF. Here the CDR3 DNA reads TGCAGCGTTCTTTCGACTGCAGGGGCACGGGACGGCTACACCTTC. Looking up the rest from reference TRBV29-1 and TRBJ1-2 gives the full variable domain: SAVISQKPSRDICQRGTSLTIQCQVDSQVTMMFWYRQQPGQSLTLIATANQGSEATYESGFVIDKFPISRPNLTFSTLTVSNMSPEDSSIYLCSVLSTAGARDGYTFGSGTRLTVV.

The genes are TRBV10-3 and TRBJ1-4; TRBD1 matches 7 bases. V dropped 6 bases and J dropped 6; count of bases not matched to a gene: 7. Germline lookup yields CDR1 ENHRY and CDR2 SYGVKD. The CDR3 is 14 residues long. The chain's CDR3 is CAIRGTVGDEKLFF. The CDR3 DNA reads as TGTGCCATCAGAGGGACAGTCGGTGATGAAAAACTGTTTTTT.

This clonotype was counted ten times or more. CDR3: CASSFSGTGGYEQYF. Written as DNA, the CDR3 is TGTGCCAGCAGTTTTTCCGGGACGGGGGGATACGAGCAGTACTTC. The V gene is TRBV12-3 or TRBV12-4, the J gene TRBJ2-7, with TRBD2 identical over 7 bases. V shed 3 bases and J 4 bases; nucleotides not matched to a gene: 9. The CDR3 consists of 15 residues.

The chain joins TRBV6-5 to TRBJ2-1; D gene uncertain. The CDR3 runs 14 residues. The germline V gene encodes CDR1 MNHEY and CDR2 SVGAGI. Trimming stripped 3 bases from V and 9 bases from J, with 15 bases between. This CDR3 is CASSYLAGSAEQFF. The CDR3 DNA sequence: TGTGCCAGCAGTTATTTGGCAGGTTCTGCTGAGCAGTTCTTC.